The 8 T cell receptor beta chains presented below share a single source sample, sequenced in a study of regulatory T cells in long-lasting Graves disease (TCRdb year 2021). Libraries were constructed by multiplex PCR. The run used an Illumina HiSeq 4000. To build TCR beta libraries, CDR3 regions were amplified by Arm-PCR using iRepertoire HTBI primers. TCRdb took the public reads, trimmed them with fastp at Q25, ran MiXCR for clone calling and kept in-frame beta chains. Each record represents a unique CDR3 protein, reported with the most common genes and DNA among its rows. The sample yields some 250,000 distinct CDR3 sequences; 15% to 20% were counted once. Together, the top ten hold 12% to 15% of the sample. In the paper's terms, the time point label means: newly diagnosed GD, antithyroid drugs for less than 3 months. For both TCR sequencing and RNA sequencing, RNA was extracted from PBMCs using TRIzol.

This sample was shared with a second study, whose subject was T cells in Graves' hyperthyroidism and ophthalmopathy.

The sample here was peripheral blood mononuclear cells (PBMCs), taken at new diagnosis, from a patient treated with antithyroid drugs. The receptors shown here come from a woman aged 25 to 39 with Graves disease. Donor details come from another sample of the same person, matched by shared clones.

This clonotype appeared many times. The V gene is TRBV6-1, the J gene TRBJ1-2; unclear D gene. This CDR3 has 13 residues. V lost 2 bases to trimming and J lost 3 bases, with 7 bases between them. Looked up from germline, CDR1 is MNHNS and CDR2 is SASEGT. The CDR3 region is CASSELIDYGYTF. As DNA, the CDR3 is TGTGCCAGCAGTGAACTGATCGACTATGGCTACACCTTC.

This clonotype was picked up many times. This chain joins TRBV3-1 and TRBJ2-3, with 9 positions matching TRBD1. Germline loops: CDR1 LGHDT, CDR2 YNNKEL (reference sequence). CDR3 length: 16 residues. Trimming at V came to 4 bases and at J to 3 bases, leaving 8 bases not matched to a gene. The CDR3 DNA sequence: TGTGCCAGCAGCCTGACGACAGGGGGTAGGACAGATACGCAGTATTTT. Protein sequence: CASSLTTGGRTDTQYF.

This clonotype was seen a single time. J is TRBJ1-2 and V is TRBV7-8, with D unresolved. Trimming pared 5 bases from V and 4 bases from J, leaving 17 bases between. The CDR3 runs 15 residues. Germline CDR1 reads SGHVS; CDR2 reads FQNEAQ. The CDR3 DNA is TGTGCCAGCAGCCGCGGCGGCGGGTCTGGCTATGGCTACACCTTC. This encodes CASSRGGGSGYGYTF.

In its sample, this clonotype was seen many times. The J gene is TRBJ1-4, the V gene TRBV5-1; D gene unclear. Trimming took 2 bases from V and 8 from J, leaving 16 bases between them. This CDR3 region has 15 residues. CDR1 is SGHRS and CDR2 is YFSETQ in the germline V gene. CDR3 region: CASSFSGPRGEKLFF. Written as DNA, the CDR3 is TGCGCCAGCAGCTTTTCAGGCCCCCGCGGCGAAAAACTGTTTTTT.

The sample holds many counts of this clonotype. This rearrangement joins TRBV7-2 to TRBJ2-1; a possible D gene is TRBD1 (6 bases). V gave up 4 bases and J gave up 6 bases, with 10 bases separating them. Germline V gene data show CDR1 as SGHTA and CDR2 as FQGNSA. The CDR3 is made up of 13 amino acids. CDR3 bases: TGTGCCAGCAGCTCATCAGGGGCCAATGAGCAGTTCTTC. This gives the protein CASSSSGANEQFF.

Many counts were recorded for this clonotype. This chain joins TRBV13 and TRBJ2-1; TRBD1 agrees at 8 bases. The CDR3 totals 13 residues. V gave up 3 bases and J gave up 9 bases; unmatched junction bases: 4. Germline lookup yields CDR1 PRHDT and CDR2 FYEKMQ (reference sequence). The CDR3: CASSLTGVGEQFF. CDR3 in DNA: TGTGCCAGCAGCTTGACAGGGGTGGGTGAGCAGTTCTTC.

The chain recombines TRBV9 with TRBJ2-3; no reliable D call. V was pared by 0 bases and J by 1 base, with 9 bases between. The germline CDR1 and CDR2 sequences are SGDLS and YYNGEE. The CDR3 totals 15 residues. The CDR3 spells CASSVARGGTDTQYF. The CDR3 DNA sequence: TGTGCCAGCAGCGTAGCTCGTGGGGGCACAGATACGCAGTATTTT.

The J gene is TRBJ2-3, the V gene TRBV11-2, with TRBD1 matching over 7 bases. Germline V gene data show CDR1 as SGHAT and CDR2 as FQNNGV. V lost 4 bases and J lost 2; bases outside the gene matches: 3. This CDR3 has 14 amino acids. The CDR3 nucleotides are TGTGCCAGCAGCTCTACAGGGGCCACAGATACGCAGTATTTT. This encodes CASSSTGATDTQYF.